The 22 T cell receptor beta chains listed next were all sequenced from one sample in a study of T cells after yellow fever vaccination. Via MiXCR, TCRdb re-called the 5' RACE reads, giving one row per CDR3 protein. The sample shows about 130,000 distinct CDR3 sequences, 7.5% to 10% of them seen only once. Material: CD8+ T cells sorted from PBMCs, obtained on the day of the yellow fever booster vaccination. These receptors all stem from a young man who received the YFV17D yellow fever vaccine.

The V gene is TRBV7-9, the J gene TRBJ1-1, with D uncertain. CDR3 length: 14 amino acids. V lost 5 bases, J lost 1 base, and 11 bases lay in between. CDR1 is SEHNR and CDR2 is FQNEAQ in the germline V gene (reference sequence). DNA of the CDR3: TGTGCCAGCAGCCAACTATCACCGAACACTGAAGCTTTCTTT. Protein sequence: CASSQLSPNTEAFF.

The V and J genes are TRBV5-8 and TRBJ2-3; 7 nucleotides align to TRBD1. Germline CDR1 SGHTS, CDR2 YDEGEE. The CDR3 covers 15 residues. Trimming removed 0 bases from V and 0 bases from J; junction bases left unmatched: 1. CDR3 DNA sequence: TGTGCCAGCAGCTTGGAGGGGGCTAGCACAGATACGCAGTATTTT. Protein: CASSLEGASTDTQYF.

This chain uses TRBV15 with TRBJ2-3; no definite D call. CDR1 LNHNV and CDR2 YYDKDF come from the germline V gene (reference sequence). This CDR3 is built from 13 residues. Between the trimmed V and J ends, which lost 4 bases and 4 bases, there was a span of 9 bases. The DNA for the CDR3 is TGTGCCACCAGCACTCACGACGCAGATACGCAGTATTTT. This translates into CATSTHDADTQYF.

Comments on this clonotype: A much larger clone differs by one base, so this may be a read error. The V call is TRBV2, the J call TRBJ1-6; 10 bases are shared with TRBD1. The germline V gene has CDR1 SNHLY and CDR2 FYNNEI. The CDR3 spans 14 residues. The CDR3 DNA sequence: TGTGCCAGCAGTTCGGGACAGGGGAATTCACCCGTCCACTTT. It yields the protein CASSSGQGNSPVHF.

The sample holds a few counts of this clonotype. The CDR3 region is CSVEGASGVDGYTF. CDR3 nucleotide sequence: TGCAGCGTTGAAGGCGCTTCCGGAGTGGATGGCTACACCTTC. This chain connects TRBV29-1 to TRBJ1-2; D not certain. V dropped 1 base and J dropped 6 bases, with 15 bases sitting between them. The length of the CDR3 is 14 residues. Per the germline V gene, CDR1 is SQVTM and CDR2 is ANQGSEA.

CDR3 nucleotide sequence: TGTGCCAGCAAATCAGACCGGCAGCTAGTCACAGATACGCAGTATTTT. It translates to CASKSDRQLVTDTQYF. This chain uses TRBV12-3 or TRBV12-4 with TRBJ2-3; D is unclear. V was clipped by 7 bases and J by 2 bases, with 19 bases between them. The CDR3 has 16 amino acids.

This chain connects TRBV19 to TRBJ2-2; D is perhaps TRBD1 (7 bases). Between the trimmed V and J ends, which lost 10 bases and 0 bases, there was a span of 12 bases. The CDR3 is 14 amino acids. Per the germline V gene, CDR1 is LNHDA and CDR2 is SQIVND (reference sequence). The CDR3 sequence is CATSGGPNTGELFF. The CDR3 nucleotides are TGTGCCACCTCAGGGGGGCCGAACACCGGGGAGCTGTTTTTT.

There are a few counts of this clonotype. This chain joins TRBV7-9 and TRBJ2-7, with 10 positions matching TRBD1. The CDR3 is made up of 16 amino acids. V lost 0 bases, J lost 5 bases, and 7 bases stayed unmatched. Germline assignment: CDR1 SEHNR and CDR2 FQNEAQ (reference sequence). For the CDR3, the DNA is TGTGCCAGCAGCTTAGCTAGACAGGGGGCTGGCCACGAGCAGTACGTC. Its translation: CASSLARQGAGHEQYV.

The rearrangement uses TRBV6-5 and TRBJ2-2; D is possibly TRBD2 (5 bases). Germline assignment: CDR1 MNHEY and CDR2 SVGAGI. Trimming took off 6 bases at V and 0 bases at J, with 11 bases between the two ends. The CDR3 length is 15 residues. The CDR3 reads CASSHGRANTGELFF. CDR3 nucleotide sequence: TGTGCCAGCAGCCACGGGCGGGCGAACACCGGGGAGCTGTTTTTT.

This clonotype turned up a few times. V usage is TRBV11-2 and J usage is TRBJ2-3, with 10 bases fitting TRBD2. Germline V gives CDR1 SGHAT, CDR2 FQNNGV. The CDR3 sequence is 17 residues long. Trimming cost V 2 bases and J 0 bases; bases outside gene matches: 5. CDR3 DNA: TGTGCCAGCAGCTTATCAGCGGGGGGGCGGAGCACAGATACGCAGTATTTT. Protein product: CASSLSAGGRSTDTQYF.

J is TRBJ1-2 and V is TRBV6-1; 10 bases fit TRBD1. Germline V gene sequence: CDR1 MNHNS, CDR2 SASEGT. This CDR3 comprises 14 residues. J lost 5 bases, V lost 6 bases, and 6 bases had no gene match. DNA for the CDR3: TGTGCCAGCAGACGACAGGGGGCCGAATATGGCTACACCTTC. It translates to CASRRQGAEYGYTF.

The CDR3 region is CSARFRGSRDGYTF. In nucleotides, the CDR3 is TGCAGTGCTAGATTTCGGGGCTCAAGAGATGGCTACACCTTC. The chain recombines TRBV20-1 with TRBJ1-2, with D possibly matching TRBD1 (5 bases). This CDR3 region has 14 residues. V dropped 2 bases and J dropped 6 bases, with 16 bases sitting between them. Germline-derived CDR1 and CDR2 are DFQATT and SNEGSKA (reference sequence).

This clonotype was counted between two and nine times. The chain carries TRBV6-6 and TRBJ2-3; D is unclear. CDR3 length equals 12 residues. Trimming left V 6 bases short and J 2 bases short, with 6 bases between. Germline values: CDR1 MNHNY, CDR2 SVGAGI (reference sequence). CDR3 protein: CASSKITDTQYF. The CDR3 DNA is TGTGCCAGCAGCAAGATCACAGATACGCAGTATTTT.

The V call is TRBV20-1, the J call TRBJ2-7; D unresolved. Germline V gene data show CDR1 as DFQATT and CDR2 as SNEGSKA (reference sequence). The CDR3 is 14 residues long. With 5 bases removed from V and 2 bases from J, the gap between germline ends came to 16 bases. CDR3 in amino acids: CSAWPDLSPYEQYV. The CDR3 DNA sequence: TGCAGTGCTTGGCCCGACCTCTCCCCCTACGAGCAGTACGTC.

This clonotype was observed at least ten times. This chain links TRBV12-3 or TRBV12-4 with TRBJ2-2; 9 nucleotides line up with TRBD2. The CDR3 sequence is 16 residues long. V was pared by 1 base and J by 6 bases, with 6 bases of the junction left unmatched. The CDR3 spells CASSLVAGGPAGELFF. The CDR3 nucleotides are TGTGCCAGCAGTTTAGTCGCGGGGGGGCCCGCCGGGGAGCTGTTTTTT.

This clonotype showed up many times. The chain is built from TRBV7-2 and TRBJ2-3; 8 bases are a match to TRBD2. Germline V CDR1 and CDR2: SGHTA, FQGNSA. The ends lost 5 bases at V and 2 bases at J; junction bases unmatched: 6. The CDR3 runs 15 residues. In DNA, the CDR3 is TGTGCCAGCAGCCCGGGAGGGGGGTACACAGATACGCAGTATTTT. Translating gives CASSPGGGYTDTQYF. Full variable domain (outside the CDR3, taken from reference TRBV7-2 and TRBJ2-3): GAGVSQSPSNKVTEKGKDVELRCDPISGHTALYWYRQSLGQGLEFLIYFQGNSAPDKSGLPSDRFSAERTGGSVSTLTIQRTQQEDSAVYLCASSPGGGYTDTQYFGPGTRLTVL.

This chain joins TRBV7-8 and TRBJ2-5; D is perhaps TRBD1 (6 bases). Trimming stripped 5 bases from V and 4 bases from J, with 14 bases between. Per germline, CDR1 SGHVS and CDR2 FQNEAQ. This CDR3 contains 14 residues. The CDR3 sequence: CASSPGDRGETQYF. CDR3 sequence (DNA): TGTGCCAGCAGCCCAGGGGATAGGGGAGAGACCCAGTACTTC.

This clonotype was observed a few times. This chain connects TRBV12-3 or TRBV12-4 to TRBJ2-5; perhaps TRBD1 as D (9 bases). V lost 5 bases to trimming and J lost 5 bases, with 27 bases between them. The CDR3 is made up of 18 amino acids. The CDR3 region is CASSPQRGTGHQWETQYF. The DNA for the CDR3 is TGTGCCAGCAGTCCTCAGCGGGGGACAGGGCACCAATGGGAGACCCAGTACTTC.

A few counts support this clonotype. The chain has TRBV19 and TRBJ1-1; weak D call: TRBD1 (5 bases). The CDR3 totals 13 residues. CDR1 is LNHDA and CDR2 is SQIVND in the germline V gene (reference sequence). Trimming cost V 3 bases and J 5 bases, with 10 bases left between them. The CDR3 DNA sequence: TGTGCCAGTAGTATCGACCCAGGGACTGAAGCTTTCTTT. Translating gives CASSIDPGTEAFF.

In this sample, this clonotype turned up many times. J is TRBJ2-3 and V is TRBV27; TRBD2 matches 9 bases. V lost 3 bases and J lost 6; bases outside the gene matches: 7. CDR1 and CDR2 (germline): MNHEY, SMNVEV (reference sequence). The CDR3 is 15 amino acids. CDR3 in amino acids: CASSLASGGRDTQYF. Written as DNA, the CDR3 is TGTGCCAGCAGTTTGGCCAGCGGGGGGAGGGATACGCAGTATTTT.

This clonotype has ten or more counts. The chain joins TRBV4-1 to TRBJ2-2; tentatively, D is TRBD2 (5 bases). This CDR3 is built from 18 residues. Trimming removed 3 bases at V and 4 bases at J, with 21 bases between. Germline V gives CDR1 MGHRA, CDR2 YSYEKL. CDR3 DNA: TGCGCCAGCAGCCAGGAGGTGAGGCGGATAAGAGGCACCGGGGAGCTGTTTTTT. Amino acids: CASSQEVRRIRGTGELFF.

This clonotype was counted a few times. The chain carries TRBV20-1 and TRBJ2-1; D gene ambiguous. CDR1 and CDR2 from the germline V gene are DFQATT and SNEGSKA (reference sequence). V lost 2 bases, J lost 6 bases, and 5 bases lay in between. The CDR3 covers 11 residues. The CDR3 region is CSARPLNEQFF. The CDR3 coding sequence is TGCAGTGCTAGACCCCTCAATGAGCAGTTCTTC.